The 25 T cell receptor beta chains below were found in one sample sequenced in a study of CD8 T cells in ankylosing spondylitis. From the 5' RACE reads, TCRdb called clonotypes with MiXCR, one entry per CDR3 protein. The profile shows some 240,000 distinct CDR3 sequences, 7.5% to 9% of them singletons. Sequenced sample: blood, either unsorted or a sorted T cell fraction (not recorded which). These receptors originate from a male donor with ankylosing spondylitis or in good health (not recorded which).

A few counts support this clonotype. This chain uses TRBV20-1 with TRBJ2-7; 13 bases fit TRBD2. The CDR3 covers 16 residues. The germline gives CDR1 DFQATT, CDR2 SNEGSKA (reference sequence). V trimming: 2 bases; J trimming: 1 base; junction bases outside the gene matches: 5. CDR3 residues: CSARRTSGSSSYEQYF. For the CDR3, the DNA is TGCAGTGCTAGAAGGACTAGCGGGAGTTCGTCCTACGAGCAGTACTTC.

This clonotype showed up many times. Since a much larger clone is just one base distant, this may be a read error. The chain links TRBV7-2 to TRBJ2-7; D gene unclear. The CDR3 is 11 amino acids. The V end lost 2 bases, the J end lost 3 bases, and 2 bases lay between the germline ends. Germline assignment: CDR1 SGHTA and CDR2 FQGNSA. The CDR3 reads CASSLIYEQYF. Here the CDR3 DNA reads TGTGCCAGCAGCTTAATCTACGAGCAGTACTTC.

This clonotype has a count of ten or more. This chain joins TRBV7-2 and TRBJ2-1; D not resolved. The CDR3 loop spans 12 amino acids. V lost 5 bases to trimming and J lost 10 bases, with 12 bases between them. Germline V gene lookup returns CDR1 SGHTA and CDR2 FQGNSA. CDR3 in amino acids: CASSPYPREQFF. The CDR3 bases are TGTGCCAGCAGCCCCTACCCTCGGGAGCAGTTCTTC.

This clonotype was detected many times. The chain links TRBV4-1 to TRBJ2-7; possible D gene TRBD1, 5 bases. Looked up from germline, CDR1 is MGHRA and CDR2 is YSYEKL. The length of the CDR3 is 15 residues. V was trimmed by 4 bases and J by 2 bases, leaving 15 bases between them. In nucleotides, the CDR3 is TGCGCCAGCAGCCTCTCTGGGCAGGGCACCTACGAGCAGTACTTC. This codes for CASSLSGQGTYEQYF.

The genes are TRBV29-1 and TRBJ1-2, with 8 bases that match TRBD1. The germline V gene encodes CDR1 SQVTM and CDR2 ANQGSEA. The J segment lost 8 bases and the V segment lost 2 bases, leaving 7 bases of the junction unmatched. The CDR3 covers 13 residues. Written as DNA, the CDR3 is TGCAGCGTTGAAACGGACAGGGTGGGAGGCTACACCTTC. As protein: CSVETDRVGGYTF.

At least ten counts were recorded for this clonotype. V usage is TRBV7-8 and J usage is TRBJ1-1; no clear D. The germline V gene has CDR1 SGHVS and CDR2 FQNEAQ. Trimming left V 3 bases short and J 3 bases short, with 2 bases between. This CDR3 contains 11 residues. As DNA, the CDR3 is TGTGCCAGCAGCTTCGACACTGAAGCTTTCTTT. Translated: CASSFDTEAFF.

This clonotype was seen more than once but under ten times. The chain has TRBV28 and TRBJ2-5; D remains ambiguous. Trimming left V 8 bases short and J 3 bases short, with 7 bases between. The CDR3 extends over 11 amino acids. From germline, CDR1 is MDHEN and CDR2 SYDVKM. The CDR3 DNA follows: TGTGCCAGCGGGAACGAAGAGACCCAGTACTTC. Translated: CASGNEETQYF.

This clonotype has a handful of counts. V usage is TRBV5-1 and J usage is TRBJ2-7; 9 nucleotides align to TRBD2. The V gene end was trimmed by 4 bases and the J gene end by 2 bases; junction bases not matched to a gene: 7. Germline-derived CDR1 and CDR2 are SGHRS and YFSETQ. CDR3 size: 15 residues. CDR3 in DNA: TGCGCCAGCAGCAATCTAGCGGGGCATACCTACGAGCAGTACTTC. It is translated as CASSNLAGHTYEQYF.

This clonotype was counted at least ten times. The genes are TRBV2 and TRBJ2-3; 12 nucleotides match TRBD2. The CDR3 runs 15 residues. Germline V CDR1 and CDR2: SNHLY, FYNNEI. J gave up 4 bases and V 6 bases, and 5 bases lay outside the gene matches. Here the CDR3 reads CASSGLAGKADTQYF. The CDR3 DNA sequence: TGTGCCAGCAGCGGACTAGCGGGGAAGGCAGATACGCAGTATTTT.

In this sample, this clonotype turned up a few times. The chain recombines TRBV5-1 with TRBJ2-1; 13 positions agree with TRBD2. The length of the CDR3 is 18 residues. Unmatched junction bases numbered 8, after V lost 1 base and J lost 4 bases. The germline V gene encodes CDR1 SGHRS and CDR2 YFSETQ. The chain's CDR3 is CASSLIRLTSGGYNEQFF. The CDR3 DNA is TGCGCCAGCAGCTTGATCCGCCTGACTAGCGGGGGGTACAATGAGCAGTTCTTC.

DNA of the CDR3: TGTGCCTGGAGTGTAGGCGGGACCCTCAGAGAGCAGTTCTTC. It translates to CAWSVGGTLREQFF. J is TRBJ2-1 and V is TRBV30; D possibly corresponds to TRBD2 (6 bases). The CDR3 runs 14 residues. Germline CDR1 reads GTSNPN; CDR2 reads SVGIG (reference sequence). The V end was cut by 0 bases, the J end by 10 bases, with 16 bases between.

V is TRBV27 and J is TRBJ1-2; 7 bases are a match to TRBD1. Per germline, CDR1 MNHEY and CDR2 SMNVEV (reference sequence). Germline trimming cut 5 bases from V and 8 bases from J; bases unmatched to any gene: 8. This CDR3 region has 13 residues. In nucleotides, the CDR3 is TGTGCCAGCAGTGCGAGAGGGGGCCGGGGCTACACCTTC. Its protein is CASSARGGRGYTF.

This clonotype was found many times. This chain connects TRBV19 to TRBJ2-2; perhaps TRBD1 as D (6 bases). The CDR3 extends over 13 amino acids. Trimming removed 3 bases at V and 6 bases at J, with 8 bases between. In germline, CDR1 is LNHDA, CDR2 SQIVND (reference sequence). CDR3 residues: CASSIPGAGELFF. Here the CDR3 DNA reads TGTGCCAGTAGTATCCCAGGGGCCGGGGAGCTGTTTTTT.

The table lists this clonotype with many counts. The chain carries TRBV7-2 and TRBJ1-5, with D unresolved. The CDR3 runs 14 residues. Germline V gene sequence: CDR1 SGHTA, CDR2 FQGNSA. Trimming pared 5 bases from V and 3 bases from J, leaving 11 bases between. This CDR3 is CASSPQPNNQPQHF. The CDR3 coding sequence is TGTGCCAGCAGCCCGCAGCCCAACAATCAGCCCCAGCATTTT.

This clonotype was detected ten times or more. The genes are TRBV7-6 and TRBJ2-1, with TRBD2 identical over 9 bases. The CDR3 contains 18 residues. With V trimmed by 0 bases and J by 7 bases, 13 bases remained unmatched. Germline CDR1 SGHVS, CDR2 FNYEAQ. CDR3 sequence reads: CASSLAESSGRWWNEQFF. DNA of the CDR3: TGTGCCAGCAGCTTAGCGGAATCGAGCGGGAGGTGGTGGAATGAGCAGTTCTTC.

The sample holds many counts of this clonotype. V gene TRBV7-2 combines with J gene TRBJ1-2, with D possibly matching TRBD1 (5 bases). V lost 7 bases and J 8 bases, leaving 20 bases between the germline ends. There are 14 residues in the CDR3. The germline gives CDR1 SGHTA, CDR2 FQGNSA. The CDR3 DNA sequence: TGTGCCAGCAAAGAGGGGAGCAAGGGGCAAGGCTACACCTTC. This encodes CASKEGSKGQGYTF.

This clonotype was detected ten times or more. The chain carries TRBV5-5 and TRBJ2-7; perhaps TRBD1 as D (6 bases). The CDR3 consists of 15 residues. Germline CDR1 and CDR2: SGHKS and YYEKEE (reference sequence). V shed 1 base and J shed 0 bases, with 11 bases lying between them. DNA for the CDR3: TGTGCCAGCAGCTTGCGTGGGGGCAGCTCCTACGAGCAGTACTTC. This translates into CASSLRGGSSYEQYF.

This clonotype came up many times. The genes are TRBV11-3 and TRBJ2-1; D is uncertain. Germline V gene data show CDR1 as SGHNT and CDR2 as YENEEA. The CDR3 totals 15 residues. V was cut by 2 bases and J by 7 bases, with 15 bases left in between. CDR3 region: CASSLRSFGRNEQFF. Here the CDR3 DNA reads TGTGCCAGCAGCTTAAGATCTTTTGGAAGGAATGAGCAGTTCTTC.

This clonotype was observed many times. The chain employs TRBV5-1 and TRBJ1-3; 7 bases are a match to TRBD1. The ends lost 2 bases at V and 2 bases at J; junction bases unmatched: 1. The CDR3 runs 14 residues. In germline, CDR1 is SGHRS, CDR2 YFSETQ. This chain's CDR3 is CASSFQGAGNTIYF. CDR3 DNA sequence: TGCGCCAGCAGCTTCCAGGGGGCTGGAAACACCATATATTTT.

Ten or more counts support this clonotype. V is TRBV7-9 and J is TRBJ1-6; D not certain. This CDR3 is built from 15 residues. Trimming took off 5 bases at V and 0 bases at J, with 8 bases between the two ends. Germline values: CDR1 SEHNR, CDR2 FQNEAQ (reference sequence). The CDR3 sequence is CASSVESSYNSPLHF. As DNA, the CDR3 is TGTGCCAGCAGCGTGGAGAGCTCCTATAATTCACCCCTCCACTTT.

There are many counts of this clonotype. The chain uses TRBV6-2 or TRBV6-3 and TRBJ2-5; TRBD2 matches 11 bases. Germline-derived CDR1 and CDR2 are MNHEY and SVGEGT. The CDR3 runs 15 residues. Unmatched junction bases numbered 5, after V lost 4 bases and J lost 4 bases. CDR3 amino acids: CASSSAGTSGETQYF. CDR3 nucleotides: TGTGCCAGCAGTTCCGCCGGGACTAGCGGAGAGACCCAGTACTTC.

This chain uses TRBV5-6 with TRBJ1-2; TRBD1 matches at 8 bases. In germline, CDR1 is SGHDT, CDR2 YYEEEE. V was pared by 4 bases and J by 7 bases, with 3 bases of the junction left unmatched. CDR3 length: 12 amino acids. The CDR3 here is CASSNQGAGYTF. DNA for the CDR3: TGTGCCAGCAGCAACCAGGGGGCTGGCTACACCTTC.

This chain links TRBV5-2 with TRBJ2-3; the table assigns TRBD2, which was not confirmed against the DNA. TRBV5-2 is a pseudogene. There are 15 residues in the CDR3. The CDR3 DNA sequence: TGTGCCAGCGGCCCCGGGCCCTCTAGCACAGATACGCAGTATTTT. Residues: CASGPGPSSTDTQYF.

This clonotype appeared a few times. The chain is built from TRBV20-1 and TRBJ2-7; 9 bases map to TRBD2. The germline V gene has CDR1 DFQATT and CDR2 SNEGSKA (reference sequence). The CDR3 sequence is 14 residues long. J lost 6 bases, V lost 3 bases, and 9 bases had no gene match. The chain's CDR3 is CSARGPSGIGEQYF. CDR3 coding DNA: TGCAGTGCTAGGGGTCCTAGCGGGATCGGCGAGCAGTACTTC.

This clonotype was found many times. The CDR3 nucleotides read TGTGCCAGCAGACCCGGGACAGGGGTCATTGATTCCTACAATGAGCAGTTCTTC. It is translated as CASRPGTGVIDSYNEQFF. The genes are TRBV28 and TRBJ2-1; 10 bases agree with TRBD1. V shed 6 bases and J 1 base; nucleotides not matched to a gene: 12. The length of the CDR3 is 18 residues. The V gene's germline CDR1 is MDHEN and CDR2 SYDVKM.